The sequence of this TCR beta chain was determined in a study of graft-versus-host responses after intestinal transplantation. Looking at the study overall: Transplants were multivisceral, liver-intestinal, or isolated intestinal.

Libraries were prepared by immunoSEQ multiplex PCR; TCRdb keeps only in-frame clonotypes and omits some of them. The sample has 15,000 to 20,000 clones; approximately 39% are singletons. CDR1 and CDR2 (germline): SGDLS, YYNGEE. Trimming left V 4 bases short and J 2 bases short, with 9 bases between. The CDR3 consists of 13 residues. Each mixed lymphocyte reaction held roughly 200,000 CFSE-labeled responders and roughly 200,000 irradiated violet-dye-labeled stimulators. CD3+CD4+ and CD3+CD8+ responders that were proliferating and CFSE-low were sorted post-reaction. Study results and limitations: Allografts from individuals with graft-donor T cell macrochimerism displayed high graft-versus-host to host-versus-graft clonal ratios.

The V gene is TRBV9, the J gene TRBJ2-5; no definite D call. The clonotype comes from a human patient who was an organ donor for intestinal transplantation. Sequencing was performed on alloreactive CD4+ T cells from a mixed lymphocyte reaction culture, taken before transplantation. The subset: CFSE-low proliferating T cells sorted from approximately 6-day pre-transplant mixed lymphocyte reaction (GvH or HvG direction). This CDR3 is CASSLLGQETQYF. Here the CDR3 DNA reads TGTGCCAGCAGCTTGCTAGGTCAAGAGACCCAGTACTTC.